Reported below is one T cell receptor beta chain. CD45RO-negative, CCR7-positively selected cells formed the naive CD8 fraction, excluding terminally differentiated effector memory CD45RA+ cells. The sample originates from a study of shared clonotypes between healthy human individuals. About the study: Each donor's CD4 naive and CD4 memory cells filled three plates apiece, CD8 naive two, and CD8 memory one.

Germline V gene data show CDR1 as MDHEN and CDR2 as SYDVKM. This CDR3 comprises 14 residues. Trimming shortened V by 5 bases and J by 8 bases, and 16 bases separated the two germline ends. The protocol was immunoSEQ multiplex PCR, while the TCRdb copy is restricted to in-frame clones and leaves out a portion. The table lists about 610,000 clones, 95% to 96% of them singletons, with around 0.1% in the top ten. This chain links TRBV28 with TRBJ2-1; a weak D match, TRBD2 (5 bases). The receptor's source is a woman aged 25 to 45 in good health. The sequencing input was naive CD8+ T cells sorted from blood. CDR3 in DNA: TGTGCCAGCAGTAACTCCGGGGAGACCCATGAGCAGTTCTTC. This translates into CASSNSGETHEQFF. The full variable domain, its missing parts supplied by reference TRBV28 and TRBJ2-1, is DVKVTQSSRYLVKRTGEKVFLECVQDMDHENMFWYRQDPGLGLRLIYFSYDVKMKEKGDIPEGYSVSREKKERFSLILESASTNQTSMYLCASSNSGETHEQFFGPGTRLTVL.